In its sample, the clone carrying this T cell receptor beta chain was seen a few times. These data belong to a study of blood T cell repertoires in COVID-19. The CDR3 is 20 residues long. Germline V gives CDR1 MGHRA, CDR2 YSYEKL. After removal of 1 base from V and 6 bases from J, the junction contained 20 bases not matched to a gene. In the authors' workflow: Counts of nucleated cells, estimated from reference gene primer amplification, were obtained. TCRdb's copy holds only in-frame clones and misses some; the assay was immunoSEQ multiplex PCR. V and J calls and clone size are those listed in that table; D and trimming were worked out from the DNA. The sample holds over 85,000 clones, approximately 72% seen once.

J is TRBJ2-2 and V is TRBV4-1; TRBD2 agrees at 7 bases. Specimen: peripheral blood. The source is a man aged 65 to 85 with acute or convalescent COVID-19. CDR3 residues: CASSQGASGLLKGRAGELFF. CDR3 nucleotides: TGCGCCAGCAGCCAAGGGGCGTCGGGACTCCTAAAAGGGAGGGCCGGGGAGCTGTTTTTT.